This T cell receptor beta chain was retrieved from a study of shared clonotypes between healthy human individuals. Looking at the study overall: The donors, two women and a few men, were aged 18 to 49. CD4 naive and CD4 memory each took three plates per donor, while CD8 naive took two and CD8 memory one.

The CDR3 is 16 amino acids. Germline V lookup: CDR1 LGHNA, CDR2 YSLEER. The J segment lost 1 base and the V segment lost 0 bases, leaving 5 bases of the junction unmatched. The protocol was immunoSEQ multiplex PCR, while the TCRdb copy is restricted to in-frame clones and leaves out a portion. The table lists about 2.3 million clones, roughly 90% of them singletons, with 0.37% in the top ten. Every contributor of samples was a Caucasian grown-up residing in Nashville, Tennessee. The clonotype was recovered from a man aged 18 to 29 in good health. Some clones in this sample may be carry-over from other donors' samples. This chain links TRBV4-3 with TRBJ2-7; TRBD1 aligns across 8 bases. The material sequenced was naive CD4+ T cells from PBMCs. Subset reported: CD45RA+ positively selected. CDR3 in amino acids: CASSQETGTGSYEQYF. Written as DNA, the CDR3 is TGCGCCAGCAGCCAAGAAACCGGGACAGGTTCCTACGAGCAGTACTTC.